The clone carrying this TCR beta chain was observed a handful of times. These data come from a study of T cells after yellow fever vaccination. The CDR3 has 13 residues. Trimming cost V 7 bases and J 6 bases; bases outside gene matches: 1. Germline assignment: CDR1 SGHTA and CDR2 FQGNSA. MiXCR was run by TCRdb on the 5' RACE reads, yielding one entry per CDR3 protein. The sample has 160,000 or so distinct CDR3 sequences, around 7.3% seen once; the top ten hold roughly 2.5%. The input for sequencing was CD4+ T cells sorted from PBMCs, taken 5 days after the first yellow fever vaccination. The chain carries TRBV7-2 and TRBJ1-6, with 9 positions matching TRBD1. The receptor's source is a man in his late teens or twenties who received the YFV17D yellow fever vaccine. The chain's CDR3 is CASMGQGNSPLHF. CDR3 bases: TGTGCCAGCATGGGACAGGGTAATTCACCCCTCCACTTT.